This TCR beta chain was sequenced for a study of beta chain features in type 1 diabetes. Investigators reverse transcribed all isolated RNA, so they sequenced expressed TCRB transcripts. The data were produced by immunoSEQ multiplex PCR, yet TCRdb's version contains in-frame clones alone and is incomplete. Of about 350,000 clones in the sample, 15% to 20% are singletons; the top ten hold under 0.055%. The CDR3 length is 16 residues. Germline V gene data show CDR1 as SGHRS and CDR2 as YFSETQ. V gave up 3 bases and J gave up 5 bases; unmatched junction bases: 5. This receptor was identified in a woman younger than 35 in good health. The sequenced sample was naive CD4+ T cells from blood. The genes are TRBV5-1 and TRBJ2-6, with 10 bases aligning to TRBD1. CDR3 sequence (DNA): TGCGCCAGCAGCTCAGACAGGGGGCTCTGGGCCAACGTCCTGACTTTC. Its protein is CASSSDRGLWANVLTF.